Following are 10 T cell receptor beta chains from one sample sequenced in a study of cytomegalovirus exposure and HLA in healthy donors. With 60 Vbeta and 13 Jbeta primers, the PCR was carried out. The protocol was immunoSEQ multiplex PCR, while the TCRdb copy is restricted to in-frame clones and leaves out a portion. The table records about 120,000 clones, over 65% of them present only once. Source material: PBMCs. These receptors were obtained from a man between 18 and 29 years old in good health and CMV-seropositive.

This clone has only one observation. This sequence joins TRBV28 and TRBJ1-4; D possibly corresponds to TRBD1 (6 bases). The germline V gene encodes CDR1 MDHEN and CDR2 SYDVKM. The CDR3 is made up of 15 amino acids. The germline V and J ends were trimmed by 4 bases and 4 bases, with 13 bases remaining between them. Here the CDR3 reads CASSYLRTVNEKLFF. In nucleotides, the CDR3 is TGTGCCAGCAGTTACTTGCGGACAGTTAATGAAAAACTGTTTTTT.

The table lists this clone with a count of one. The chain combines TRBV6-6 with TRBJ2-1; D may be TRBD1 (6 bases). This CDR3 region has 15 residues. Germline V gives CDR1 MNHNY, CDR2 SVGAGI (reference sequence). Trimming removed 6 bases at V and 4 bases at J, with 16 bases between. DNA for the CDR3: TGTGCCAGCAGAACCGGCCAGGGGATTTACAATGAGCAGTTCTTC. Protein: CASRTGQGIYNEQFF.

This rearrangement joins TRBV11-3 to TRBJ2-5; the D gene is possibly TRBD2 (5 bases). The V end lost 1 base, the J end lost 5 bases, and 8 bases lay between the germline ends. The CDR3 sequence is 13 residues long. Germline-derived CDR1 and CDR2 are SGHNT and YENEEA. The CDR3 sequence: CASSLVWEETQYF. The CDR3 nucleotides are TGTGCCAGCAGCTTAGTTTGGGAGGAGACCCAGTACTTC.

This chain joins TRBV25-1 and TRBJ2-1, with a tentative D call TRBD1 (5 bases). Germline-derived CDR1 and CDR2 are MGHDK and SYGVNS. The V gene lost 3 bases and the J gene lost 6 bases, with 9 bases spanning the gap. The CDR3 is made up of 13 amino acids. The CDR3, as DNA: TGTGCCAGCAGTGACAGGGTATCCAATGAGCAGTTCTTC. This translates into CASSDRVSNEQFF.

The rearrangement uses TRBV28 and TRBJ2-7; 8 positions match TRBD1. V trimming: 7 bases; J trimming: 3 bases; junction bases outside the gene matches: 11. The CDR3 runs to 15 residues. Germline V gene lookup returns CDR1 MDHEN and CDR2 SYDVKM. In nucleotides, the CDR3 is TGTGCCAGCACCTTCAGGGGGCTCACCTTCTACGAGCAGTACTTC. This translates into CASTFRGLTFYEQYF.

The chain combines TRBV7-9 with TRBJ2-3, with D perhaps matching TRBD1 (6 bases). V was trimmed by 1 base and J by 2 bases, leaving 16 bases between them. There are 17 residues in the CDR3. Germline V gives CDR1 SEHNR, CDR2 FQNEAQ (reference sequence). CDR3 sequence reads: CASSLGPEQGYTDTQYF. CDR3 bases: TGTGCCAGCAGCTTAGGTCCCGAACAGGGCTACACAGATACGCAGTATTTT.

This clone was detected only once. This chain uses TRBV19 with TRBJ1-1; D possibly corresponds to TRBD1 (5 bases). Germline lookup yields CDR1 LNHDA and CDR2 SQIVND (reference sequence). Trimming pared 3 bases from V and 10 bases from J, leaving 15 bases between. This CDR3 region has 13 residues. Written as DNA, the CDR3 is TGTGCCAGTAGTATCCAAGATGGAGGGGCAGCTTTCTTT. This encodes CASSIQDGGAAFF. Together with reference TRBV19 and TRBJ1-1, the CDR3 gives the full variable domain: DGGITQSPKYLFRKEGQNVTLSCEQNLNHDAMYWYRQDPGQGLRLIYYSQIVNDFQKGDIAEGYSVSREKKESFPLTVTSAQKNPTAFYLCASSIQDGGAAFFGQGTRLTVV.

The V and J genes are TRBV9 and TRBJ2-7; D may be TRBD2 (5 bases). V was cut by 4 bases and J by 4 bases, with 24 bases left in between. CDR1 and CDR2 (germline): SGDLS, YYNGEE. This CDR3 region has 17 residues. The CDR3: CASSPRPDYHPGYEQYF. The CDR3 bases are TGTGCCAGCAGCCCCCGCCCCGACTACCACCCGGGTTACGAGCAGTACTTC. The entire variable domain, with the rest obtained from reference TRBV9 and TRBJ2-7, is as follows: DSGVTQTPKHLITATGQRVTLRCSPRSGDLSVYWYQQSLDQGLQFLIQYYNGEERAKGNILERFSAQQFPDLHSELNLSSLELGDSALYFCASSPRPDYHPGYEQYFGPGTRLTVT.

This chain uses TRBV10-3 with TRBJ2-7, with a tentative D call TRBD2 (8 bases). V was cut by 7 bases and J by 3 bases, with 19 bases left in between. Germline loops: CDR1 ENHRY, CDR2 SYGVKD. The CDR3 is 15 residues long. The DNA of the CDR3 is TGTGCCATCACCCAGGGGGTAGCGGGACTCTACGAGCAGTACTTC. Residues: CAITQGVAGLYEQYF.

V is TRBV5-1 and J is TRBJ2-2; the match to TRBD2 covers 16 bases. Per germline, CDR1 SGHRS and CDR2 YFSETQ. This CDR3 is built from 20 residues. Unmatched junction bases numbered 8, after V lost 0 bases and J lost 3 bases. CDR3 DNA: TGCGCCAGCAGCTTGGCCGGGGGACTAGCGGGGGGGCCCGACACCGGGGAGCTGTTTTTT. It is translated as CASSLAGGLAGGPDTGELFF.